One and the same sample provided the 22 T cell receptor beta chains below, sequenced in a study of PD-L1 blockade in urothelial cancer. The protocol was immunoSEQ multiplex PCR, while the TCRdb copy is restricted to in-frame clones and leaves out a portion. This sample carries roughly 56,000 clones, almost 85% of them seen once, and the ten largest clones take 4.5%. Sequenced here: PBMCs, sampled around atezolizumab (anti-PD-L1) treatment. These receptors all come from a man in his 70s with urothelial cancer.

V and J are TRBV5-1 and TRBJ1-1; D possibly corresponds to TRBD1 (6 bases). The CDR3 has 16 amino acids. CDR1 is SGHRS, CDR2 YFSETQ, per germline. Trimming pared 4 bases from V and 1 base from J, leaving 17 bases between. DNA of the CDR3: TGCGCCAGCAGCAACCGTGCCAGGGGCGGGAACACTGAAGCTTTCTTT. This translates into CASSNRARGGNTEAFF.

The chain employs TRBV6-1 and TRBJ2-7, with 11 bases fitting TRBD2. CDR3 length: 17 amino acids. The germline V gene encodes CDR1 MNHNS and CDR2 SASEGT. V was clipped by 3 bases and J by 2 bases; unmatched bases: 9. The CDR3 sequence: CASSEFPPGLAAYEQYF. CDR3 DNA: TGTGCCAGCAGTGAGTTCCCTCCGGGACTAGCGGCCTACGAGCAGTACTTC.

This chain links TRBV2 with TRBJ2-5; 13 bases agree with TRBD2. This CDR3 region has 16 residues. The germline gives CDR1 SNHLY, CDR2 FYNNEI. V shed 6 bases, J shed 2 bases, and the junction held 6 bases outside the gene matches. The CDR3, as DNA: TGTGCCAGCAGATCGGGGGGACTAGCGGGACAAGAGACCCAGTACTTC. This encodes CASRSGGLAGQETQYF.

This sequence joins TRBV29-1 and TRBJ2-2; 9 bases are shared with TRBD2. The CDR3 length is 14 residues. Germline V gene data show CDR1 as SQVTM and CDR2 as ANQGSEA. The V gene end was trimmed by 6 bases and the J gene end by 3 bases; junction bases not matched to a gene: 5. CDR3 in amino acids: CSVVAGGYTGELFF. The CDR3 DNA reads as TGCAGCGTAGTTGCGGGAGGGTACACCGGGGAGCTGTTTTTT.

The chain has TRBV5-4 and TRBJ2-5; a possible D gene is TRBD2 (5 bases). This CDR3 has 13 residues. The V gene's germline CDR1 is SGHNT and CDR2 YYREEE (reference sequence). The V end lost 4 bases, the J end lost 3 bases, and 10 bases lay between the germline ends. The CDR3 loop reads CASSPPGKETQYF. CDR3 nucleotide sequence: TGTGCCAGCAGCCCCCCCGGGAAAGAGACCCAGTACTTC.

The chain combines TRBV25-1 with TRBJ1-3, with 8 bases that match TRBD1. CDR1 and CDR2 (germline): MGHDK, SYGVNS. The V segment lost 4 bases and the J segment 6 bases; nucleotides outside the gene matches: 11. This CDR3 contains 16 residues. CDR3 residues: CASSVPGQGLENTIYF. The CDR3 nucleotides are TGTGCCAGCAGTGTCCCCGGACAGGGCTTAGAAAACACCATATATTTT. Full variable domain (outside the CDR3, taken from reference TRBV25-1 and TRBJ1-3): EADIYQTPRYLVIGTGKKITLECSQTMGHDKMYWYQQDPGMELHLIHYSYGVNSTEKGDLSSESTVSRIRTEHFPLTLESARPSHTSQYLCASSVPGQGLENTIYFGEGSWLTVV.

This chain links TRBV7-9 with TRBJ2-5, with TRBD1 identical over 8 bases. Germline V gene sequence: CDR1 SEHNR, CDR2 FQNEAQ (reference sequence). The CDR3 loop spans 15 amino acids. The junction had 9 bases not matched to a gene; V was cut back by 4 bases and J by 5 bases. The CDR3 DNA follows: TGTGCCAGCAGCTCCTCTCAGGGGGCAGGGGAGACCCAGTACTTC. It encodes CASSSSQGAGETQYF.

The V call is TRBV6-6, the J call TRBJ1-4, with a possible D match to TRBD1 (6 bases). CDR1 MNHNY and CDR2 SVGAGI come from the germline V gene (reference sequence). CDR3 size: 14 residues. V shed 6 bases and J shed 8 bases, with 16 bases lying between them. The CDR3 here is CASSNQGSWEKLFF. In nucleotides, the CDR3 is TGTGCCAGCAGCAATCAGGGGTCCTGGGAAAAACTGTTTTTT.

CDR3 nucleotide sequence: TGTGCCAGCTCACCCCAACAGGGTCCGGCCCACGAGCAGTACTTC. It specifies CASSPQQGPAHEQYF. The chain employs TRBV18 and TRBJ2-7; D might be TRBD1 (6 bases). The CDR3 runs to 15 residues. Trimming removed 3 bases from V and 5 bases from J, with 17 bases in between. CDR1 is KGHSH, CDR2 LQKENI, per germline.

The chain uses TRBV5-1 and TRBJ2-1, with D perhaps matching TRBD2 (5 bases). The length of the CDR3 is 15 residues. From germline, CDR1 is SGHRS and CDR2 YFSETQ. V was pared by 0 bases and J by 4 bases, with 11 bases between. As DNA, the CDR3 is TGCGCCAGCAGCTTGGAGCTCGGGAAGTACAATGAGCAGTTCTTC. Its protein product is CASSLELGKYNEQFF.

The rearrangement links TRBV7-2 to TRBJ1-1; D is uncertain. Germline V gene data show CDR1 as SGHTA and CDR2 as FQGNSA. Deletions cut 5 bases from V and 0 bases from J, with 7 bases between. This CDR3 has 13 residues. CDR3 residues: CASSRLMNTEAFF. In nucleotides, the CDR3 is TGTGCCAGCAGCAGACTAATGAACACTGAAGCTTTCTTT.

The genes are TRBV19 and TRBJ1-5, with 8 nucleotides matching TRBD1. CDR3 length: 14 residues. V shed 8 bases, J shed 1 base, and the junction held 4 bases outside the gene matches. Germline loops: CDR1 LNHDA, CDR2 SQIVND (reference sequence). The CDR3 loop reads CASGWTGSNQPQHF. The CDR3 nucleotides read TGTGCCAGTGGTTGGACAGGGAGCAATCAGCCCCAGCATTTT.

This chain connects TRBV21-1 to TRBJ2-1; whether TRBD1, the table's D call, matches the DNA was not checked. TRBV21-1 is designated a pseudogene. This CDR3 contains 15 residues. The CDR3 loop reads CASSIWDRGPNEQFF. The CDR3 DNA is TGTGCCAGCAGCATATGGGACAGGGGGCCCAATGAGCAGTTCTTC.

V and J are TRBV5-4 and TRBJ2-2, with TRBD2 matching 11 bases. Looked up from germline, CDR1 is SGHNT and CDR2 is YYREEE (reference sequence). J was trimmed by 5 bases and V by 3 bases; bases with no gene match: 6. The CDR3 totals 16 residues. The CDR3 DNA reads TGTGCCAGCAGCTCTAGCGGGAGGTCTGATACCGGGGAGCTGTTTTTT. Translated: CASSSSGRSDTGELFF.

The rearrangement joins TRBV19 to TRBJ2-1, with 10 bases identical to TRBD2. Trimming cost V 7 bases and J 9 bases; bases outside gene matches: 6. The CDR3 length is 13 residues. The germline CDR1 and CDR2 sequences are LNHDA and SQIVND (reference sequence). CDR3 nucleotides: TGTGCCAGTAAGGTAGCGGGAGGCGGTGAGCAGTTCTTC. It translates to CASKVAGGGEQFF.

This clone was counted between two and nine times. Written as DNA, the CDR3 is TGTGCCTGGAGTAGGATGACTAGCACAGATACGCAGTATTTT. The encoded protein is CAWSRMTSTDTQYF. The rearrangement joins TRBV30 to TRBJ2-3; D not certain. CDR1 GTSNPN and CDR2 SVGIG come from the germline V gene (reference sequence). Trimming took 2 bases from V and 0 from J, leaving 9 bases between them. The CDR3 is made up of 14 amino acids.

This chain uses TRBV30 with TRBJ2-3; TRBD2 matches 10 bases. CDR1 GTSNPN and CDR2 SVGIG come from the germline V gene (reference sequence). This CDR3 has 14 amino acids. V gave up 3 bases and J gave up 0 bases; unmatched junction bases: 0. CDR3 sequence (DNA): TGTGCCTGGAGACTAGCGGGGAGCACAGATACGCAGTATTTT. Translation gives CAWRLAGSTDTQYF.

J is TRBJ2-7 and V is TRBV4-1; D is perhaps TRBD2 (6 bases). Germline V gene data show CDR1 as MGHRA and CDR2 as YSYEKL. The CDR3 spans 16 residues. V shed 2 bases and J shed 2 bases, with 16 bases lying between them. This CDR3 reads CASSQFSGPPPYEQYF. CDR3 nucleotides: TGCGCCAGCAGCCAATTCAGCGGGCCGCCGCCCTACGAGCAGTACTTC.

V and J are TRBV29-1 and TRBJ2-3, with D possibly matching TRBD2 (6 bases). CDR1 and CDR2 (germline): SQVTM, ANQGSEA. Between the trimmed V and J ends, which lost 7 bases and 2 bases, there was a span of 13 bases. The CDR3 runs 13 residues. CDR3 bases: TGCAGCGCGGGACGCGGGGACACAGATACGCAGTATTTT. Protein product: CSAGRGDTDTQYF.

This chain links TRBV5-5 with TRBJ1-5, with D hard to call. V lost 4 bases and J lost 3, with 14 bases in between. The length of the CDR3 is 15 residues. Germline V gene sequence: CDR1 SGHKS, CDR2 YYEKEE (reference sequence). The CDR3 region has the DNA TGTGCCAGCAGCCCCGAGGGTTTGGCCAATCAGCCCCAGCATTTT. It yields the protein CASSPEGLANQPQHF.

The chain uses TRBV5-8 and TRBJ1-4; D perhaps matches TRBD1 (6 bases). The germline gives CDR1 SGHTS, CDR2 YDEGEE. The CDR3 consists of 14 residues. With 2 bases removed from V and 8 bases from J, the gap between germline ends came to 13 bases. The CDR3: CASSLGQKGEKLFF. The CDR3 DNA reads TGTGCCAGCAGCTTAGGACAGAAGGGAGAAAAACTGTTTTTT.

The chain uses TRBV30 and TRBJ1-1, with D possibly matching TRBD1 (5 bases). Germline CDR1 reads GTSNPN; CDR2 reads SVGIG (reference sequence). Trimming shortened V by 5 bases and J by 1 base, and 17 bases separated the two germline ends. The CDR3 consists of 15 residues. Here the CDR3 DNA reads TGTGCCTGGTTGTCCCCTCGGGGGACGAACACTGAAGCTTTCTTT. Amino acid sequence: CAWLSPRGTNTEAFF.